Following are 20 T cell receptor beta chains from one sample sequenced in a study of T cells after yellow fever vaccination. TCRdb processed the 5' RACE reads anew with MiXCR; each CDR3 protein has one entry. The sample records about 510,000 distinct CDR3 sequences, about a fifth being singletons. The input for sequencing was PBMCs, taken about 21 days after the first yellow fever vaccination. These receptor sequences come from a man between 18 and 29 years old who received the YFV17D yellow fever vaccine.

The CDR3 loop is CASNPTALGYGYTF. The CDR3 region has the DNA TGTGCCAGCAACCCGACGGCCCTCGGCTATGGCTACACCTTC. The rearrangement uses TRBV12-3 or TRBV12-4 and TRBJ1-2, with no clear D. Trimming removed 7 bases from V and 4 bases from J, with 16 bases in between. CDR3 size: 14 residues.

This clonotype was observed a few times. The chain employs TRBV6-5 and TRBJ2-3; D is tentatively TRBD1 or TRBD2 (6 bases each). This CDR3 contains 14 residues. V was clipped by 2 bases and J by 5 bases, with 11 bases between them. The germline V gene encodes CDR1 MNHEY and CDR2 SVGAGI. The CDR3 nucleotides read TGTGCCAGCAGTTACAGGGGGGTGGGAGATACGCAGTATTTT. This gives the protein CASSYRGVGDTQYF.

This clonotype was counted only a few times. CDR3 nucleotides: TGTGCCAGCAGTCAGAGCTCCTACGAGCAGTACGTC. The encoded protein is CASSQSSYEQYV. The chain recombines TRBV6-2 or TRBV6-3 with TRBJ2-7; D is unresolved. The CDR3 has 12 residues. The V end was cut by 5 bases, the J end by 0 bases, with 5 bases between. CDR1 and CDR2 (germline): MNHEY, SVGEGT.

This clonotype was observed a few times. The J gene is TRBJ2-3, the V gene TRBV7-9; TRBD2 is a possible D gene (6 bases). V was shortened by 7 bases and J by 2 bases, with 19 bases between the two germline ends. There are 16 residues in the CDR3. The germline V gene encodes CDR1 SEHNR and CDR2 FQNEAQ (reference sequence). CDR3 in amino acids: CASTRVAGTSTDTQYF. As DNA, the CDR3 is TGTGCCAGCACTAGGGTGGCGGGGACTTCCACAGATACGCAGTATTTT.

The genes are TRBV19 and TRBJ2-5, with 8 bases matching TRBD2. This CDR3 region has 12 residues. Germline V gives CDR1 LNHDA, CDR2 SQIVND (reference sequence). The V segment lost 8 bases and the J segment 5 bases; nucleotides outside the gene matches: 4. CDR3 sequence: CASRGGFETQYF. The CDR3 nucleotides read TGTGCCAGTCGGGGGGGGTTTGAGACCCAGTACTTC.

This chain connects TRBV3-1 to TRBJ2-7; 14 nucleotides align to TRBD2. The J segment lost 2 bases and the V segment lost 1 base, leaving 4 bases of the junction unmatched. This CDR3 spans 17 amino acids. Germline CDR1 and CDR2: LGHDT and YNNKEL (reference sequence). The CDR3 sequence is CASSQAGLAGAPYEQYV. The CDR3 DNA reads TGTGCCAGCAGCCAAGCGGGACTAGCGGGGGCCCCCTACGAGCAGTACGTC.

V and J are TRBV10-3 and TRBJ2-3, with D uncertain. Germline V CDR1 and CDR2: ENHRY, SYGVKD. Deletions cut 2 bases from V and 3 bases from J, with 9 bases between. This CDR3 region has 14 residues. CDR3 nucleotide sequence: TGTGCCATCAGTGAGGGGTCTTGGACAGATACGCAGTATTTT. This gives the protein CAISEGSWTDTQYF.

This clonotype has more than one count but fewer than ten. As DNA, the CDR3 is TGCGCCAGCAGCTCGGGGACAACGGGGGTTCAGACGCAGTATTTT. Encoded protein: CASSSGTTGVQTQYF. This sequence joins TRBV10-1 and TRBJ2-3; D possibly matches TRBD1 or TRBD2 (6 bases each). The CDR3 totals 15 residues. Per germline, CDR1 WNHNN and CDR2 SYGVQD (reference sequence). V gave up 6 bases and J gave up 9 bases, with 22 bases separating them.

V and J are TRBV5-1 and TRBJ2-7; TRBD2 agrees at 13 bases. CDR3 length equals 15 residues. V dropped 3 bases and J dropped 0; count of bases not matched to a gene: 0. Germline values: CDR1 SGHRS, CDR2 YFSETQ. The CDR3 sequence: CASSWTSGGSYEQYF. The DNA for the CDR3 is TGCGCCAGCAGCTGGACTAGCGGGGGCTCCTACGAGCAGTACTTC.

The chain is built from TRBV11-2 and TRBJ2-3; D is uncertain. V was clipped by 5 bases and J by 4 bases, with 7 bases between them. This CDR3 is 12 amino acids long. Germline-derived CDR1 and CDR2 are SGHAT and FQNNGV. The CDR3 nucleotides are TGTGCCAGCAGCCCACAATCAGATACGCAGTATTTT. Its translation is CASSPQSDTQYF.

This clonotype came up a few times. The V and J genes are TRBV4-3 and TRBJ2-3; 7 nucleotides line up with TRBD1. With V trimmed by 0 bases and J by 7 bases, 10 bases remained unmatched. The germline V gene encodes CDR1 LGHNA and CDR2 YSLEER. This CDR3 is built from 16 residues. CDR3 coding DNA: TGCGCCAGCAGCCAAGATGGGACAGAGTCACAAAATACGCAGTATTTT. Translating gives CASSQDGTESQNTQYF.

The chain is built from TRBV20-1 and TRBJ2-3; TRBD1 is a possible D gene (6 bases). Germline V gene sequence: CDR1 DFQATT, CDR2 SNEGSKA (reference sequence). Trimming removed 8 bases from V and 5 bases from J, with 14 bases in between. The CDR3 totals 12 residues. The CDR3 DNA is TGCAGTCTAAGAGGGGGTGGAGATACGCAGTATTTT. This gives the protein CSLRGGGDTQYF.

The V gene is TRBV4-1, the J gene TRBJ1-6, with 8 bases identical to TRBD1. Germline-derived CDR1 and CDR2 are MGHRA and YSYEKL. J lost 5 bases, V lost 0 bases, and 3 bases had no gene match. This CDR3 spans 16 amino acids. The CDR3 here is CASSQDPGGNNSPLHF. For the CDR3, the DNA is TGCGCCAGCAGCCAAGATCCAGGGGGCAATAATTCACCCCTCCACTTT.

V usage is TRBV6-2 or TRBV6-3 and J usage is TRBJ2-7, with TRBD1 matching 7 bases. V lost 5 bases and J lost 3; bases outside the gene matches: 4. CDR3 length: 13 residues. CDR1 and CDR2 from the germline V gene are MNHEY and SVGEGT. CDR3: CASSLGQDYEQYV. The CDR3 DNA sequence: TGTGCCAGCAGTCTCGGACAGGACTACGAGCAGTACGTC.

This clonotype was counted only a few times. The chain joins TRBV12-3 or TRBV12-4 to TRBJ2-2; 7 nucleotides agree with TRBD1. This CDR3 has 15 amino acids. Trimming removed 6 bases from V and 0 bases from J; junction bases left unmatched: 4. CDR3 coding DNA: TGTGCCAGCAGCCGGGACAGCGCGAACACCGGGGAGCTGTTTTTT. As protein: CASSRDSANTGELFF.

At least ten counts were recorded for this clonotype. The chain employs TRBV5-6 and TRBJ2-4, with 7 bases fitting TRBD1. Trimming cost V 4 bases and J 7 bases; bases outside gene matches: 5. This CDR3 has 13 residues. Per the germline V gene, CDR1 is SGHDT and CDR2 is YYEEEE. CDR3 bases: TGTGCCAGCAGCCTAGACAGGGCGAACATTCAGTACTTC. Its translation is CASSLDRANIQYF.

The DNA of the CDR3 is TGCAGTGCTGCCCCAGGGGGGATTTTTGAAAAACTGTTTTTT. Protein product: CSAAPGGIFEKLFF. The rearrangement links TRBV20-1 to TRBJ1-4, with 7 positions matching TRBD1. Per the germline V gene, CDR1 is DFQATT and CDR2 is SNEGSKA (reference sequence). The junction had 10 bases not matched to a gene; V was cut back by 5 bases and J by 7 bases. The CDR3 is 14 residues long.

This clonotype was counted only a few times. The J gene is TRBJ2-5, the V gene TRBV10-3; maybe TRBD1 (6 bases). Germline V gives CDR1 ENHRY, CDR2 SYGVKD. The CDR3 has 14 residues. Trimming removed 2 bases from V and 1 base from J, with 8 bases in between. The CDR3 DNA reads TGTGCCATCAGTGAGGGACAGCCCCAAGAGACCCAGTACTTC. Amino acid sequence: CAISEGQPQETQYF.

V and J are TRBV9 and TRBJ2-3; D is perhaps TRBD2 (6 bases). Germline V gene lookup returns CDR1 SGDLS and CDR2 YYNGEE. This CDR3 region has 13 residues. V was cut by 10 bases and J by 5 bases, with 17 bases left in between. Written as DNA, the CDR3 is TGTGCCCACTTAGGCGGGGCGGAAGATACGCAGTATTTT. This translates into CAHLGGAEDTQYF. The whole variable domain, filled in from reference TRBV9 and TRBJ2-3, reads DSGVTQTPKHLITATGQRVTLRCSPRSGDLSVYWYQQSLDQGLQFLIQYYNGEERAKGNILERFSAQQFPDLHSELNLSSLELGDSALYFCAHLGGAEDTQYFGPGTRLTVL.

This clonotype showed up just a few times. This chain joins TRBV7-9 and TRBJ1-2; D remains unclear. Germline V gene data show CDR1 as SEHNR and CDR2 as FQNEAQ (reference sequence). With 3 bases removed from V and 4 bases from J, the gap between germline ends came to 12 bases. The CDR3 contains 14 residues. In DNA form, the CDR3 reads TGTGCCAGCAGCTTGTTTGGCCAGGTCTATGGCTACACCTTC. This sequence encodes CASSLFGQVYGYTF.